The rows below give T cell receptor beta chains drawn from one sample of a study of blood T cell repertoires in COVID-19. Some clones are missing from TCRdb's copy, which holds only in-frame ones; the method was immunoSEQ multiplex PCR. The sample shows 250,000 to 300,000 clones, 88% of them seen only once. The sample taken for sequencing was peripheral blood. These receptors all come from a woman aged 65 to 85 with COVID-19, enrolled during active disease. Each CDR3 is given with its conserved first and last residue. The D gene is left open where the match is weak. The size field is filled for only some rows; it gives once, few, many or a size class.

clone_size j_call v_call d_call cdr3_aa cdr3_nt
NA TRBJ2-1 TRBV19 TRBD2 CASSRERGYNEQFF TGTGCCAGTAGTAGGGAGCGGGGTTACAATGAGCAGTTCTTC
few TRBJ1-1 TRBV29-1 TRBD1 CSVRQGMGEAFF TGCAGCGTTAGACAGGGGATGGGTGAAGCTTTCTTT
NA TRBJ2-5 TRBV6-5 TRBD1 CASLSGGGQETQYF TGTGCCAGCCTCTCAGGGGGTGGACAAGAGACCCAGTACTTC
NA TRBJ1-2 TRBV9 NA CASSPQTREKYGYTF TGTGCCAGCAGCCCTCAAACCAGGGAAAAGTATGGCTACACCTTC
once TRBJ1-4 TRBV28 NA CASSFLGATNEKLFF TGTGCCAGCAGTTTTTTGGGAGCAACTAATGAAAAACTGTTTTTT
NA TRBJ2-3 TRBV2 NA CASSEGADTQYF TGTGCCAGCAGTGAGGGCGCAGATACGCAGTATTTT
NA TRBJ1-3 TRBV9 NA CASSVDLSGNTIYF TGTGCCAGCAGCGTAGATCTCTCTGGAAACACCATATATTTT
NA TRBJ2-1 TRBV19 TRBD1 CASSPRDRYNEQFF TGTGCCAGTAGTCCGAGGGACAGATACAATGAGCAGTTCTTC
once TRBJ2-7 TRBV6-5 TRBD1 CASSRQGQRTYEQYF TGTGCCAGCAGTCGTCAGGGACAGCGAACCTACGAGCAGTACTTC
NA TRBJ1-5 TRBV18 TRBD1 CASSRGDRLNQPQHF TGTGCCAGCTCACGCGGGGACAGACTAAATCAGCCCCAGCATTTT
once TRBJ2-5 TRBV7-9 TRBD2 CASSFVTSGRQETQYF TGTGCCAGCAGCTTCGTCACTAGCGGGAGGCAAGAGACCCAGTACTTC
NA TRBJ2-7 TRBV5-1 TRBD1 CASSFSPGQGTYEQYF TGCGCCAGCAGCTTTTCACCGGGACAGGGGACCTACGAGCAGTACTTC
NA TRBJ2-5 TRBV6-5 TRBD2 CASSIAGGQETQYF TGTGCCAGCAGTATAGCGGGAGGCCAAGAGACCCAGTACTTC
NA TRBJ1-4 TRBV29-1 NA CSGRGRETNEKLFF TGCAGCGGACGTGGGAGAGAAACTAATGAAAAACTGTTTTTT
NA TRBJ1-2 TRBV28 TRBD1 CASTMTGANYGYTF TGTGCCAGCACCATGACAGGGGCTAACTATGGCTACACCTTC
NA TRBJ2-2 TRBV7-7 NA CASSSRNTGELFF TGTGCTAGCAGTTCCAGGAACACCGGGGAGCTGTTTTTT
NA TRBJ2-1 TRBV11-2 TRBD2 CASSTLAGASYNEQFF TGTGCCAGCAGCACCCTAGCGGGAGCGTCCTACAATGAGCAGTTCTTC
NA TRBJ1-4 TRBV19 TRBD1 CASYPGQGGEKLFF TGTGCCAGTTATCCGGGACAGGGTGGAGAAAAACTGTTTTTT
NA TRBJ2-1 TRBV9 TRBD2 CASSYSSGPAYNEQFF TGTGCCAGCAGCTACAGTAGCGGGCCCGCCTACAATGAGCAGTTCTTC
NA TRBJ2-7 TRBV4-1 NA CASSLDRIYEQYF TGCGCCAGCAGCCTTGACAGAATATACGAGCAGTACTTC
NA TRBJ2-7 TRBV7-9 NA CASSQELGGTLPYEQYF TGTGCCAGCAGCCAAGAATTAGGCGGGACCCTTCCCTACGAGCAGTACTTC
few TRBJ2-3 TRBV9 NA CASSPPIAELGTDTQYF TGTGCCAGCAGCCCGCCGATAGCGGAGCTTGGGACAGATACGCAGTATTTT
NA TRBJ2-7 TRBV5-1 NA CASSLASGGGSSYEQYF TGCGCCAGCAGCTTGGCCTCTGGGGGCGGAAGCTCCTACGAGCAGTACTTC
NA TRBJ1-1 TRBV18 TRBD1 CASSGQGNSEAFF TGTGCCAGCTCGGGACAGGGAAATTCTGAAGCTTTCTTT
NA TRBJ1-5 TRBV18 TRBD1 CASSPQGAHGQPQHF TGTGCCAGCTCACCACAGGGGGCGCATGGTCAGCCCCAGCATTTT